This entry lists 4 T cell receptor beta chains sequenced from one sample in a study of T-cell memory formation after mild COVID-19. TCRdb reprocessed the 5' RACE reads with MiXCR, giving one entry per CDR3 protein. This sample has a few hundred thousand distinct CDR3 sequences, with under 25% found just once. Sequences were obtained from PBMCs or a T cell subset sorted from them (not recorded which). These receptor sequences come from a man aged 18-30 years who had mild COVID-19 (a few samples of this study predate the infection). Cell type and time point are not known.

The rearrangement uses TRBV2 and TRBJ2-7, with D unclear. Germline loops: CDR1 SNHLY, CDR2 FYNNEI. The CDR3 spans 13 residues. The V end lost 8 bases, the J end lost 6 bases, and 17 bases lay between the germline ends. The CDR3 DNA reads TGTGCCAGCTGCCTTGAACATATAGGCGAGCAGTACGTC. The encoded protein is CASCLEHIGEQYV.

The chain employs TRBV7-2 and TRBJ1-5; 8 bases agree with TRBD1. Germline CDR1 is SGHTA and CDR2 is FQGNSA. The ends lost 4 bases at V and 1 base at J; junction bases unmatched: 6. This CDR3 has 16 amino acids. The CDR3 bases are TGTGCCAGCAGCTCCCCAGGGGGCAGAAGCAATCAGCCCCAGCATTTT. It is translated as CASSSPGGRSNQPQHF.

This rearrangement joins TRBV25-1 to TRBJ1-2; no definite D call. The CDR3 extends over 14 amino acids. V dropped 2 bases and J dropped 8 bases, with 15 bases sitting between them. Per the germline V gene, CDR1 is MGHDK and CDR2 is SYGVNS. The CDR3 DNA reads TGTGCCAGCAGTGAAGGGGTCCAGACTATGGGCTACACCTTC. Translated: CASSEGVQTMGYTF.

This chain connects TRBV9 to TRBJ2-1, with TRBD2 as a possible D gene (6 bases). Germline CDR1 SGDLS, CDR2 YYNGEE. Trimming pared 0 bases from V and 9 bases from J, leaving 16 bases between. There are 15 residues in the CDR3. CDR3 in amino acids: CASSVDPSEQGEQFF. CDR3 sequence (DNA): TGTGCCAGCAGCGTAGACCCTAGCGAGCAGGGTGAGCAGTTCTTC.